These 20 T cell receptor beta chains share one sample of origin, sequenced in a study of radiotherapy plus CTLA-4 blockade in lung cancer. Libraries were prepared by immunoSEQ multiplex PCR; TCRdb keeps only in-frame clonotypes and omits some of them. Of over 95,000 clones in the sample, 65% to 80% are singletons; the top ten hold approximately 2.6%. The sample here was peripheral blood, taken from a patient treated with radiotherapy plus ipilimumab. The receptors here all came from a human donor with non-small cell lung cancer who had a partial response to radiotherapy plus ipilimumab. Some clones in this sample may be carry-over from other donors' samples.

The gene calls are TRBV5-1 and TRBJ2-3, with 14 bases fitting TRBD2. The CDR3 consists of 16 residues. CDR1 is SGHRS, CDR2 YFSETQ, per germline. Unmatched junction bases numbered 4, after V lost 3 bases and J lost 4 bases. The CDR3 sequence: CASSWTSGGISDTQYF. CDR3 bases: TGCGCCAGCAGCTGGACTAGCGGGGGGATCTCAGATACGCAGTATTTT. Based on the CDR3 plus reference TRBV5-1 and TRBJ2-3, the full variable domain is KAGVTQTPRYLIKTRGQQVTLSCSPISGHRSVSWYQQTPGQGLQFLFEYFSETQRNKGNFPGRFSGRQFSNSRSEMNVSTLELGDSALYLCASSWTSGGISDTQYFGPGTRLTVL.

The rearrangement joins TRBV18 to TRBJ2-3; 10 bases fit TRBD1. There are 16 residues in the CDR3. With V trimmed by 5 bases and J by 0 bases, 5 bases remained unmatched. Looked up from germline, CDR1 is KGHSH and CDR2 is LQKENI. CDR3 coding DNA: TGTGCCAGCTCAAAGGCGGGACAGGGGAGCACAGATACGCAGTATTTT. Amino acid sequence: CASSKAGQGSTDTQYF.

The chain employs TRBV6-5 and TRBJ2-7, with D perhaps matching TRBD1 (6 bases). Germline V gene sequence: CDR1 MNHEY, CDR2 SVGAGI. This CDR3 spans 14 amino acids. The V end lost 5 bases, the J end lost 1 base, and 12 bases lay between the germline ends. The CDR3 reads CASSAHRDSYEQYF. DNA of the CDR3: TGTGCCAGCAGTGCTCACAGGGATTCCTACGAGCAGTACTTC.

The rearrangement links TRBV19 to TRBJ2-5, with D maybe TRBD2 (5 bases). This CDR3 is built from 15 residues. Germline values: CDR1 LNHDA, CDR2 SQIVND (reference sequence). V was pared by 6 bases and J by 1 base, with 15 bases between. The CDR3 loop is CASSNSWRAQETQYF. The CDR3 bases are TGTGCCAGTAGCAACTCCTGGCGGGCCCAAGAGACCCAGTACTTC.

This clone turned up a few times. The CDR3 DNA reads TGCGCCAGCAGCCGGCGGGGTGGAGGCAATGAGCAGTTCTTC. Its protein is CASSRRGGGNEQFF. The rearrangement joins TRBV4-3 to TRBJ2-1; possible D gene TRBD2, 6 bases. The length of the CDR3 is 14 residues. CDR1 LGHNA and CDR2 YSLEER come from the germline V gene. V was shortened by 4 bases and J by 6 bases, with 13 bases between the two germline ends.

This rearrangement joins TRBV6-5 to TRBJ1-3; no clear D. V was shortened by 0 bases and J by 11 bases, with 14 bases between the two germline ends. This CDR3 has 14 amino acids. In germline, CDR1 is MNHEY, CDR2 SVGAGI. The CDR3 region is CASSYSVLSTPIYF. CDR3 coding DNA: TGTGCCAGCAGTTACTCGGTGCTTAGTACCCCCATATATTTT.

The rearrangement links TRBV19 to TRBJ1-3; 8 bases line up with TRBD1. Trimming cost V 3 bases and J 4 bases; bases outside gene matches: 14. Germline CDR1 is LNHDA and CDR2 is SQIVND (reference sequence). This CDR3 has 18 residues. In DNA form, the CDR3 reads TGTGCCAGTAGTATGTCGACCGGGACAGGCCTAATGGGAAACACCATATATTTT. Translation gives CASSMSTGTGLMGNTIYF. Combining the CDR3 with reference TRBV19 and TRBJ1-3 gives the whole variable domain DGGITQSPKYLFRKEGQNVTLSCEQNLNHDAMYWYRQDPGQGLRLIYYSQIVNDFQKGDIAEGYSVSREKKESFPLTVTSAQKNPTAFYLCASSMSTGTGLMGNTIYFGEGSWLTVV.

This chain joins TRBV5-1 and TRBJ2-2, with D perhaps matching TRBD2 (7 bases). The CDR3 spans 16 residues. Trimming pared 0 bases from V and 7 bases from J, leaving 16 bases between. The germline V gene encodes CDR1 SGHRS and CDR2 YFSETQ. The CDR3 nucleotides are TGCGCCAGCAGCTTGGACGGGGGGCGAAGAAGCGGGGAGCTGTTTTTT. Encoded protein: CASSLDGGRRSGELFF.

This sequence joins TRBV27 and TRBJ1-1; TRBD1 is a possible D gene (6 bases). Germline V gene sequence: CDR1 MNHEY, CDR2 SMNVEV (reference sequence). The CDR3 contains 13 residues. V was shortened by 6 bases and J by 4 bases, with 12 bases between the two germline ends. DNA of the CDR3: TGTGCCAGCAGAAACAGGGTGGTCACTGAAGCTTTCTTT. This gives the protein CASRNRVVTEAFF.

V and J are TRBV11-3 and TRBJ2-3, with no clear D. This CDR3 has 14 amino acids. V dropped 5 bases and J dropped 3 bases, with 12 bases sitting between them. Looked up from germline, CDR1 is SGHNT and CDR2 is YENEEA. CDR3 protein: CASSPGGATDTQYF. The CDR3 nucleotides read TGTGCCAGCAGCCCTGGCGGCGCGACAGATACGCAGTATTTT.

V is TRBV6-5 and J is TRBJ1-2; 8 bases are shared with TRBD1. V shed 7 bases, J shed 7 bases, and the junction held 11 bases outside the gene matches. CDR1 and CDR2 from the germline V gene are MNHEY and SVGAGI. The CDR3 spans 14 residues. CDR3 DNA sequence: TGTGCCAGCACTTATAGGACAGGGCAGGGTGGCTACACCTTC. Protein sequence: CASTYRTGQGGYTF.

This clone appeared a single time. J is TRBJ2-3 and V is TRBV7-2; 11 bases are shared with TRBD2. V was clipped by 5 bases and J by 6 bases; unmatched bases: 7. There are 15 residues in the CDR3. Germline assignment: CDR1 SGHTA and CDR2 FQGNSA. In nucleotides, the CDR3 is TGTGCCAGCAGCCATAGCGGGAGGGCGGGCGATACGCAGTATTTT. Its translation is CASSHSGRAGDTQYF.

The chain uses TRBV18 and TRBJ2-7, with 9 bases identical to TRBD1. V was pared by 4 bases and J by 3 bases, with 4 bases of the junction left unmatched. This CDR3 has 14 amino acids. Germline V gene sequence: CDR1 KGHSH, CDR2 LQKENI. This CDR3 is CASSQGQGGYEQYF. CDR3 DNA: TGTGCCAGCTCACAGGGACAGGGAGGCTACGAGCAGTACTTC.

J is TRBJ1-2 and V is TRBV28; 10 bases are shared with TRBD1. The germline V gene encodes CDR1 MDHEN and CDR2 SYDVKM. The CDR3 runs 18 residues. J was trimmed by 6 bases and V by 7 bases; bases with no gene match: 20. CDR3 DNA: TGTGCCAGCACCAACCGACAGGGGGCTATCATTAAAAAGGATGGCTACACCTTC. This sequence encodes CASTNRQGAIIKKDGYTF.

The chain recombines TRBV7-2 with TRBJ1-2, with a weak D call TRBD1 (5 bases). CDR3 length: 15 amino acids. Germline CDR1 is SGHTA and CDR2 is FQGNSA. Trimming took off 5 bases at V and 2 bases at J, with 15 bases between the two ends. The CDR3 DNA reads as TGTGCCAGCAGCCAGTTAGGGGTGGGAAACTATGGCTACACCTTC. It encodes CASSQLGVGNYGYTF.

This clone showed up just once. This rearrangement joins TRBV19 to TRBJ2-3; maybe TRBD2 (5 bases). This CDR3 contains 14 residues. The germline V gene has CDR1 LNHDA and CDR2 SQIVND (reference sequence). Trimming cost V 5 bases and J 2 bases, with 11 bases left between them. Here the CDR3 reads CASSVVGDTDTQYF. In DNA, the CDR3 is TGTGCCAGTAGTGTAGTGGGAGACACAGATACGCAGTATTTT.

The chain carries TRBV5-6 and TRBJ2-6; D unresolved. The germline V and J ends were trimmed by 1 base and 4 bases, with 9 bases remaining between them. CDR3 size: 15 residues. Germline V gives CDR1 SGHDT, CDR2 YYEEEE. The CDR3 DNA reads TGTGCCAGCAGCTTGTTTCTAGGCGGGGCCAACGTCCTGACTTTC. This codes for CASSLFLGGANVLTF. Full variable domain (rest looked up from reference TRBV5-6 and TRBJ2-6): DAGVTQSPTHLIKTRGQQVTLRCSPKSGHDTVSWYQQALGQGPQFIFQYYEEEERQRGNFPDRFSGHQFPNYSSELNVNALLLGDSALYLCASSLFLGGANVLTFGAGSRLTVL.

V is TRBV18 and J is TRBJ2-5; 10 bases map to TRBD2. CDR1 KGHSH and CDR2 LQKENI come from the germline V gene. This CDR3 has 17 residues. The V gene end was trimmed by 8 bases and the J gene end by 1 base; junction bases not matched to a gene: 13. The CDR3 region is CASHRLAGAGGQETQYF. The CDR3 DNA follows: TGTGCCAGCCATCGTCTAGCGGGAGCGGGTGGCCAAGAGACCCAGTACTTC.

The rearrangement links TRBV30 to TRBJ2-2; D may be TRBD2 (6 bases). The CDR3 extends over 15 amino acids. V dropped 4 bases and J dropped 7 bases, with 19 bases sitting between them. The germline gives CDR1 GTSNPN, CDR2 SVGIG (reference sequence). This chain's CDR3 is CAWKGGNFFGGELFF. CDR3 coding DNA: TGTGCCTGGAAGGGCGGGAACTTTTTTGGCGGGGAGCTGTTTTTT.

The chain is built from TRBV28 and TRBJ1-2; D is unresolved. Deletions cut 2 bases from V and 1 base from J, with 8 bases between. Germline V gene data show CDR1 as MDHEN and CDR2 as SYDVKM. The CDR3 extends over 14 amino acids. DNA of the CDR3: TGTGCCAGCAGTTTAGTGCAGGATAACTATGGCTACACCTTC. It encodes CASSLVQDNYGYTF.